This T cell receptor (beta chain) was found in a study of Ad26.COV2.S vaccination and SARS-CoV-2 variants. Findings and limits, study-wide: Spike-specific TCR breadth ran higher among vaccine recipients than placebo recipients.

Measured with immunoSEQ multiplex PCR; TCRdb has only the in-frame clones, and not every one. The profile shows about 400,000 clones, roughly 90% of them singletons. Germline V gene data show CDR1 as SGHRS and CDR2 as YFSETQ. The CDR3 spans 17 residues. Trimming shortened V by 2 bases and J by 5 bases, and 22 bases separated the two germline ends. As concerns this clone: Its antigen is currently unknown.

As for treatment: some 20 received Ad26.COV2.S at low or high dose, single or two shots; about five received placebo; per-sample allocation not given. Day 63 following the first vaccine or placebo injection was when the samples were taken. This clonotype was sampled from a person aged 18 to 59 who received the Ad26.COV2.S COVID-19 vaccine or a placebo. The chain recombines TRBV5-1 with TRBJ2-5; unclear D gene. Sequenced material: peripheral blood, taken in a trial of Ad26.COV2.S vaccine versus placebo. The CDR3 region is CASSFTPGPGQVETQYF. CDR3 DNA sequence: TGCGCCAGCAGCTTTACTCCCGGTCCCGGGCAGGTCGAGACCCAGTACTTC.